This T cell receptor beta chain was identified in a study of response to subunit inactivated influenza vaccine. Regarding the study as a whole: Each seasonal influenza vaccination, the authors suggested, recruits few new T cells.

This clonotype was detected a few times. Its antigen is not identified. From the RT-PCR reads, TCRdb called clonotypes with MiXCR, one entry per CDR3 protein. In the table there are roughly 500,000 distinct CDR3 sequences, 16% of which are singletons. The clonotype was recovered from a man between 50 and 69 years old who received an inactivated influenza vaccine. The sequenced sample was CD4+ T cells sorted from PBMCs, obtained approximately 25 months after vaccination.

The CDR3: CASSPSGGMGTDTQYF. The CDR3 nucleotides read TGTGCCAGCAGCCCCTCTGGCGGGATGGGGACAGATACGCAGTATTTT. The chain employs TRBV11-3 and TRBJ2-3, with D perhaps matching TRBD2 (6 bases). Germline V gene lookup returns CDR1 SGHNT and CDR2 YENEEA. Trimming took 5 bases from V and 3 from J, leaving 18 bases between them. The CDR3 has 16 residues. Full variable domain (rest looked up from reference TRBV11-3 and TRBJ2-3): EAGVVQSPRYKIIEKKQPVAFWCNPISGHNTLYWYLQNLGQGPELLIRYENEEAVDDSQLPKDRFSAERLKGVDSTLKIQPAELGDSAVYLCASSPSGGMGTDTQYFGPGTRLTVL.